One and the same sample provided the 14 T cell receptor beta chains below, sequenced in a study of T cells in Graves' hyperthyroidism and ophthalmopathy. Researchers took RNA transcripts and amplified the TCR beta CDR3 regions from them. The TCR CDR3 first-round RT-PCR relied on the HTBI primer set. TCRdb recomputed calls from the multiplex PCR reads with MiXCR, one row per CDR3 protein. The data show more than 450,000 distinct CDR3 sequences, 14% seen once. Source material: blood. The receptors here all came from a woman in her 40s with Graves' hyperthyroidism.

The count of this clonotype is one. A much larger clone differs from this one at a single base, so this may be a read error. Written as DNA, the CDR3 is TGTGCCAGCAGCGTTTTTGCGGGCTACGAGCAGTTCTTC. This gives the protein CASSVFAGYEQFF. V is TRBV7-9 and J is TRBJ2-7; the D gene is possibly TRBD2 (5 bases). The DNA end is more similar to TRBJ2-1, so the J call may be wrong. CDR3 size: 13 residues. CDR1 and CDR2 (germline): SEHNR, FQNEAQ (reference sequence).

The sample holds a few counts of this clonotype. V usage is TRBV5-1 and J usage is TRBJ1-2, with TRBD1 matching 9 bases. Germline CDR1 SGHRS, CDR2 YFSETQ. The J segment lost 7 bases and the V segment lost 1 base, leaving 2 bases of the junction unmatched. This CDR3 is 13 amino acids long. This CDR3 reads CASSLTGGLGYTF. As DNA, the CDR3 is TGCGCCAGCAGCTTGACAGGGGGCCTTGGCTACACCTTC.

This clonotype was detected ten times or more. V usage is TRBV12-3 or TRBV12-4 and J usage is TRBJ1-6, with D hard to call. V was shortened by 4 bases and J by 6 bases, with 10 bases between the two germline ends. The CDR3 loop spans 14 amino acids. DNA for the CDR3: TGTGCCAGCAGTTCCACCGGTGGTAATTCACCCCTCCACTTT. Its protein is CASSSTGGNSPLHF.

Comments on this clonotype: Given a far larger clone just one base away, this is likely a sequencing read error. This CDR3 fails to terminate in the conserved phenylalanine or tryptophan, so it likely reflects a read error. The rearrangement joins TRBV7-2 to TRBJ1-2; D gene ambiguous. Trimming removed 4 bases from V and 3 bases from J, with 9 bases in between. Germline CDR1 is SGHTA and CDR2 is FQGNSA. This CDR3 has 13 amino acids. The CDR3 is CASSSGRDYGYTL. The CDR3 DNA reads TGTGCCAGCAGCTCCGGACGGGACTATGGCTACACCCTC.

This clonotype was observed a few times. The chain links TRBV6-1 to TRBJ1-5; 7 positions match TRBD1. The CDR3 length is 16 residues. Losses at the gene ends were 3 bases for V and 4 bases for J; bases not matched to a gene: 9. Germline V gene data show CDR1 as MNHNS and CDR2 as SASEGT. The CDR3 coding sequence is TGTGCCAGCAGTGAGAACAGGGGCGCCTTTAATCAGCCCCAGCATTTT. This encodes CASSENRGAFNQPQHF.

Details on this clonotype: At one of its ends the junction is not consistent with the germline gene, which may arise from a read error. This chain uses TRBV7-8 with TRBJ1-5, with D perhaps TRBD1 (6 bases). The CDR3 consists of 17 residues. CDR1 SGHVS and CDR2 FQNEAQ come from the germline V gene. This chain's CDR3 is CASSQFYPGAANQPQHF. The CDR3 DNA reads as TGCGCCAGCAGCCAATTTTATCCAGGGGCCGCGAATCAGCCCCAGCATTTT. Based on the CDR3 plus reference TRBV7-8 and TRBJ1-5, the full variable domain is GAGVSQSPRYKVAKRGQDVALRCDPISGHVSLFWYQQALGQGPEFLTYFQNEAQLDKSGLPSDRFFAERPEGSVSTLKIQRTQQEDSAVYLCASSQFYPGAANQPQHFGDGTRLSIL.

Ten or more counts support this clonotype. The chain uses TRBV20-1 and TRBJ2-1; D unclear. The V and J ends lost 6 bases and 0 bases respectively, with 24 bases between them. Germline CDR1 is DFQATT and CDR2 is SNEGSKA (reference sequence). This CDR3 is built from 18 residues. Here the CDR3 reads CSARLGTPFISSYNEQFF. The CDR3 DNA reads TGCAGTGCGAGACTGGGCACACCTTTTATTAGCTCCTACAATGAGCAGTTCTTC.

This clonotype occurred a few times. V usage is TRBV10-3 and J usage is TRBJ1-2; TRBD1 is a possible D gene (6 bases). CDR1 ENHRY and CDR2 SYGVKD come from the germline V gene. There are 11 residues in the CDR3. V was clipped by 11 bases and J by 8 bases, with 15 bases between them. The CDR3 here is CALGGREGYTF. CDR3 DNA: TGTGCCCTCGGGGGGCGAGAGGGCTACACCTTC.

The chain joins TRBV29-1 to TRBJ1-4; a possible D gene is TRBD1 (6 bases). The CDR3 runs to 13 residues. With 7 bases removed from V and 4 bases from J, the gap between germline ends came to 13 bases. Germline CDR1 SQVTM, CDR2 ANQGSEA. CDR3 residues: CSATTGFNEKLFF. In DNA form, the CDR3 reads TGCAGCGCAACCACAGGGTTTAATGAAAAACTGTTTTTT.

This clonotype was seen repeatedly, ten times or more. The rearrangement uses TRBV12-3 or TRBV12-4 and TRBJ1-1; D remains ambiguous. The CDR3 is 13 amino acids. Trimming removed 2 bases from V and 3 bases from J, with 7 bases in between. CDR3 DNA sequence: TGTGCCAGCAGTTTACCGGGTTACACTGAAGCTTTCTTT. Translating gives CASSLPGYTEAFF.

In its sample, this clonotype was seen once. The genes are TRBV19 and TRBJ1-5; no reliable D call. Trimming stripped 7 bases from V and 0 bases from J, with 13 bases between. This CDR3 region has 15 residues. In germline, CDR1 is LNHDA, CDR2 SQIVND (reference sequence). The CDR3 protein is CASTLRANSNQPQHF. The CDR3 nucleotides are TGTGCCAGTACCCTCCGGGCGAATAGCAATCAGCCCCAGCATTTT.

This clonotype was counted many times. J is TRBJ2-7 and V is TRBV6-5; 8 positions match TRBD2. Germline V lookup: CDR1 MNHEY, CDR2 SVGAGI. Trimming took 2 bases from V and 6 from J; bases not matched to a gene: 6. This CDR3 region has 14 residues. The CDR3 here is CASSYGSGSGEQYF. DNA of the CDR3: TGTGCCAGCAGTTACGGCAGCGGGAGTGGCGAGCAGTACTTC.

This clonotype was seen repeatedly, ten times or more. This CDR3 reads CSAERYNEQFF. CDR3 bases: TGCAGTGCCGAGAGGTACAATGAGCAGTTCTTC. The V and J genes are TRBV29-1 and TRBJ2-1; D uncertain. From germline, CDR1 is SQVTM and CDR2 ANQGSEA. The CDR3 covers 11 residues.

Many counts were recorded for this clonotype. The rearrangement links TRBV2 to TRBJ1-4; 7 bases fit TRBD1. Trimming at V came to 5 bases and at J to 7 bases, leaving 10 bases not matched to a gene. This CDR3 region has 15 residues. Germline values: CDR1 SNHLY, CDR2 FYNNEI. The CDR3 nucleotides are TGTGCCAGCAGTATAACCGGGACAGCACCTGAAAAACTGTTTTTT. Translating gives CASSITGTAPEKLFF.